These 3 T cell receptor beta chains were sequenced from one sample in a study. TCRdb re-called the RT-PCR reads with MiXCR, one entry per CDR3 protein. Of 650,000 to 800,000 distinct CDR3 sequences in the sample, 12% to 15% were seen once. The source material was memory CD4+ T cells from blood. These receptors were obtained from a female donor in good health, serving as a healthy control.

This clonotype has more than one count but fewer than ten. The V and J genes are TRBV7-3 and TRBJ2-5, with a weak D call TRBD1 (5 bases). Germline-derived CDR1 and CDR2 are SGHTA and FQGTGA. Trimming removed 5 bases at V and 5 bases at J, with 15 bases between. The CDR3 runs 14 residues. The CDR3 sequence: CASSKGARGETQYF. The CDR3 nucleotides read TGTGCCAGCAGCAAAGGGGCCCGCGGCGAGACCCAGTACTTC.

There are a few counts of this clonotype. The V and J genes are TRBV7-3 and TRBJ2-3; D uncertain. V dropped 8 bases and J dropped 2 bases, with 8 bases sitting between them. The germline V gene encodes CDR1 SGHTA and CDR2 FQGTGA. The CDR3 covers 12 residues. CDR3 DNA sequence: TGTGCCAGCTACTTTTACACAGATACGCAGTATTTT. This codes for CASYFYTDTQYF. Based on the CDR3 plus reference TRBV7-3 and TRBJ2-3, the full variable domain is GAGVSQTPSNKVTEKGKYVELRCDPISGHTALYWYRQSLGQGPEFLIYFQGTGAADDSGLPNDRFFAVRPEGSVSTLKIQRTERGDSAVYLCASYFYTDTQYFGPGTRLTVL.

Remarks on this clonotype: The junction does not match germline at one end; this may be a read error. This chain connects TRBV6-2 or TRBV6-3 to TRBJ2-7, with TRBD1 identical over 7 bases. The CDR3 spans 15 residues. Germline V gene lookup returns CDR1 MNHEY and CDR2 SVGEGT. The CDR3 reads CASSYSIDRSGQVHF. The DNA for the CDR3 is TGTGCCAGCAGTTACTCGATCGATAGAAGCGGACAGGTCCACTTC.